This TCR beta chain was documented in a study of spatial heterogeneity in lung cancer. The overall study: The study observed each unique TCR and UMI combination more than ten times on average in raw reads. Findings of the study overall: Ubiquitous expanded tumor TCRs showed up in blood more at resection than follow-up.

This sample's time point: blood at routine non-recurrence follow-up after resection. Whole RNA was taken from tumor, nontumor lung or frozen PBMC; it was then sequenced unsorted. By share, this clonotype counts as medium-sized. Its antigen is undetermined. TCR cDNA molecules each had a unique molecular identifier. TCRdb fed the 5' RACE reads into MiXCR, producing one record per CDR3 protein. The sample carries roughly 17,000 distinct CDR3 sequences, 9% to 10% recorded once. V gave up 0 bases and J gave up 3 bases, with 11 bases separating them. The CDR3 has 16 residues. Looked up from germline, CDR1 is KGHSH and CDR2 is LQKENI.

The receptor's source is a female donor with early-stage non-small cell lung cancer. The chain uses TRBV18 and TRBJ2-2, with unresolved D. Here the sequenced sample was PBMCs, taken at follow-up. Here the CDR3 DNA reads TGTGCCAGCTCACCACCGTCGCGTCCGGACACCGGGGAGCTGTTTTTT. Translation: CASSPPSRPDTGELFF.